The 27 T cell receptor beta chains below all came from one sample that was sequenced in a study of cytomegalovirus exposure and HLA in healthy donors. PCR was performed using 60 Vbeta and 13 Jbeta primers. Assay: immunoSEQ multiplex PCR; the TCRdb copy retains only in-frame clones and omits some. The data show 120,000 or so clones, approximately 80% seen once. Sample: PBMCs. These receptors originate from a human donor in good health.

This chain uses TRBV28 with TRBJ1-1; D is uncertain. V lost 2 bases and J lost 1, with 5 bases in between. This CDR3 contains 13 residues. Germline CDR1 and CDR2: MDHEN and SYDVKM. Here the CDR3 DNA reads TGTGCCAGCAGTTTAATGGCGAACACTGAAGCTTTCTTT. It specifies CASSLMANTEAFF.

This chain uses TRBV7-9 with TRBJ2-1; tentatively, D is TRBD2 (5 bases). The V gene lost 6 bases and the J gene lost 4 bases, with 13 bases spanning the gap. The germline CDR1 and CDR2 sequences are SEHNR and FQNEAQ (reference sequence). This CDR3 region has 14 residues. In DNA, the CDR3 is TGTGCCAGCAGTCTTAACGGGGAGTACAATGAGCAGTTCTTC. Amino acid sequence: CASSLNGEYNEQFF.

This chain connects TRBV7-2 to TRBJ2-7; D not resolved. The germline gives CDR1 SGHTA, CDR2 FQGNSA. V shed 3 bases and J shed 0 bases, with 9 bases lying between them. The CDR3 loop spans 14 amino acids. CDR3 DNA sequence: TGTGCCAGCAGCTTTCCGAACTTCTCCTACGAGCAGTACTTC. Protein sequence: CASSFPNFSYEQYF.

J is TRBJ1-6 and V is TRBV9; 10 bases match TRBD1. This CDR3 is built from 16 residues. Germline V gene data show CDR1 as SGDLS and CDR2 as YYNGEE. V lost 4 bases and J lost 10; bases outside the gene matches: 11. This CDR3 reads CASSSWGDRGDSPLHF. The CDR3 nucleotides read TGTGCCAGCAGCTCCTGGGGGGACAGGGGAGACTCACCCCTCCACTTT.

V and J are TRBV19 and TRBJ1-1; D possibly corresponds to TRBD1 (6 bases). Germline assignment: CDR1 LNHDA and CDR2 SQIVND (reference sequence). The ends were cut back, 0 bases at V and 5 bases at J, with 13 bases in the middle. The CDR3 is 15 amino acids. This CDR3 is CASSIDPTGRTEAFF. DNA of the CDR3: TGTGCCAGTAGTATAGATCCCACAGGGAGAACTGAAGCTTTCTTT. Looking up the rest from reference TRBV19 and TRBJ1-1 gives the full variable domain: DGGITQSPKYLFRKEGQNVTLSCEQNLNHDAMYWYRQDPGQGLRLIYYSQIVNDFQKGDIAEGYSVSREKKESFPLTVTSAQKNPTAFYLCASSIDPTGRTEAFFGQGTRLTVV.

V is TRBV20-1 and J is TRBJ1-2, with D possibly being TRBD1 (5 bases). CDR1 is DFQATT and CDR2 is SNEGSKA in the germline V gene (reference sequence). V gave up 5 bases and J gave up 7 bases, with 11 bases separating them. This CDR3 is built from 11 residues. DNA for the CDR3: TGCAGTGCTGAGAGGGGAGGTGGCTACACCTTC. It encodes CSAERGGGYTF.

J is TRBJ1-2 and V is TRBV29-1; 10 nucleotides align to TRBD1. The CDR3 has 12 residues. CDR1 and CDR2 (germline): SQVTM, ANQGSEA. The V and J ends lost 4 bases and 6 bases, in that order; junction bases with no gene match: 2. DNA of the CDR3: TGCAGCGTTGGGGACAGGGGAAATGGCTACACCTTC. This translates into CSVGDRGNGYTF.

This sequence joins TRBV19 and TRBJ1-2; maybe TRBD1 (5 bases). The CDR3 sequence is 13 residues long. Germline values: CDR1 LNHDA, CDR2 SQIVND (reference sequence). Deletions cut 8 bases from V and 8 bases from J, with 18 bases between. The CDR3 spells CASWGETSTGYTF. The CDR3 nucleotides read TGTGCCAGTTGGGGGGAAACCTCGACGGGCTACACCTTC.

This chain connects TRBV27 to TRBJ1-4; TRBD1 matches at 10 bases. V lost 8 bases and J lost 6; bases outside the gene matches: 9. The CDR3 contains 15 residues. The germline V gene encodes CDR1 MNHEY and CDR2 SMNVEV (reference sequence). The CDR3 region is CASGRLGTGDEKLFF. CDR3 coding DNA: TGTGCCAGCGGACGACTCGGGACAGGGGATGAAAAACTGTTTTTT.

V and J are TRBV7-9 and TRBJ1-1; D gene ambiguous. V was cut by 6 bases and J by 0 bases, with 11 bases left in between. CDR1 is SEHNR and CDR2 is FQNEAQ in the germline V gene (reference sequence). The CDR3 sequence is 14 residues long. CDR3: CASRGIVMNTEAFF. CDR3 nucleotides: TGTGCCAGCAGGGGCATAGTGATGAACACTGAAGCTTTCTTT.

The CDR3 nucleotides are TGTGCCAGCAGCTTAGGTCGAGGCATTGAGACCCAGTACTTC. Amino acids: CASSLGRGIETQYF. The chain has TRBV13 and TRBJ2-5; no clear D. Germline V gives CDR1 PRHDT, CDR2 FYEKMQ (reference sequence). The CDR3 spans 14 residues. V gave up 0 bases and J gave up 5 bases, with 10 bases separating them.

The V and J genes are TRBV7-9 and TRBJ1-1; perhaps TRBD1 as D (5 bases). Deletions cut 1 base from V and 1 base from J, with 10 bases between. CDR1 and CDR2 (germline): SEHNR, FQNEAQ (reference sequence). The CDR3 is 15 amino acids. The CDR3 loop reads CASSLEGLGNTEAFF. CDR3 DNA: TGTGCCAGCAGCTTAGAGGGGTTGGGGAACACTGAAGCTTTCTTT.

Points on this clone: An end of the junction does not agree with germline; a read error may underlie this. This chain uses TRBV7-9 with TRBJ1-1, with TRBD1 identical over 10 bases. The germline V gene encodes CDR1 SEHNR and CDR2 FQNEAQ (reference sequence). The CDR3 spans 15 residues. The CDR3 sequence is CSSSFRTGGDTEAFF. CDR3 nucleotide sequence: TGTTCCAGCAGCTTCAGGACAGGGGGGGACACTGAAGCTTTCTTT.

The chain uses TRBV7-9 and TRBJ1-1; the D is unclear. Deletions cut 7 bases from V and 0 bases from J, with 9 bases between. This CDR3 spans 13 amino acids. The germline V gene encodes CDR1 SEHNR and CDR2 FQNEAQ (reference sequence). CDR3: CASIYSLNTEAFF. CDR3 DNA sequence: TGTGCCAGCATATACAGTTTGAACACTGAAGCTTTCTTT.

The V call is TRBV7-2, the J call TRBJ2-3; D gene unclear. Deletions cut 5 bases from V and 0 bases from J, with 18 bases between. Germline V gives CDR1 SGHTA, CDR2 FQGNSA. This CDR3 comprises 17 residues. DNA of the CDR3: TGTGCCAGCAGCCCCCGGAGTCGGCTTACTAGCACAGATACGCAGTATTTT. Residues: CASSPRSRLTSTDTQYF.

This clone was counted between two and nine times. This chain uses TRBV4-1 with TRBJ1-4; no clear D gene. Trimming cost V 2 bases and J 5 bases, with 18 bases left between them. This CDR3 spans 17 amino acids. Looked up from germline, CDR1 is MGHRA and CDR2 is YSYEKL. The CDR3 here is CASSQQHRGAQNEKLFF. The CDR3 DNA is TGCGCCAGCAGCCAACAACACCGGGGTGCCCAGAATGAAAAACTGTTTTTT.

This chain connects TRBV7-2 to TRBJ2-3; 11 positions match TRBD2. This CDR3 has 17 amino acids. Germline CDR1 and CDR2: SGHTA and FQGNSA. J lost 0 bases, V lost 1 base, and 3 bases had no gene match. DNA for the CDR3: TGTGCCAGCAGCTTAGGACTAGCGGGGTCTAGCACAGATACGCAGTATTTT. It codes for CASSLGLAGSSTDTQYF.

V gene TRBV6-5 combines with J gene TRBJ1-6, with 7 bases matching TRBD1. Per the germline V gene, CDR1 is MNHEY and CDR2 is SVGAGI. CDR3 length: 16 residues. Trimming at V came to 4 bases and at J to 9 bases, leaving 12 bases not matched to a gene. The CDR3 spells CASSFTGDFVVSPLHF. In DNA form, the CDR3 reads TGTGCCAGCAGTTTCACAGGGGACTTCGTTGTTTCACCCCTCCACTTT.

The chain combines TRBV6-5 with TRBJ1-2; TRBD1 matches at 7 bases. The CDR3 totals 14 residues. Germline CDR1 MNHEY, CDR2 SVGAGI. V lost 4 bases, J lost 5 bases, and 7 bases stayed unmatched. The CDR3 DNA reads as TGTGCCAGCAGTTCCTGGACAGGAACTTATGGCTACACCTTC. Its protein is CASSSWTGTYGYTF.

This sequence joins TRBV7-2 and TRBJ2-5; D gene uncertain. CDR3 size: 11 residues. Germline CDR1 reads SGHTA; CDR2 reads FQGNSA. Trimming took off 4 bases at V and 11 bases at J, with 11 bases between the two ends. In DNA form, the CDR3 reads TGTGCCAGCAGCTCCGCCTCTAGACAGTACTTC. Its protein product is CASSSASRQYF.

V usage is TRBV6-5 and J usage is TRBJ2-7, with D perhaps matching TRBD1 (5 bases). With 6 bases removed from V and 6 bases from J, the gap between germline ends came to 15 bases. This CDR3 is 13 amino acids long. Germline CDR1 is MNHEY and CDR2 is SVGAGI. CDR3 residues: CASSDHRYPEQYF. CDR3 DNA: TGTGCCAGCAGCGACCACAGGTACCCCGAGCAGTACTTC.

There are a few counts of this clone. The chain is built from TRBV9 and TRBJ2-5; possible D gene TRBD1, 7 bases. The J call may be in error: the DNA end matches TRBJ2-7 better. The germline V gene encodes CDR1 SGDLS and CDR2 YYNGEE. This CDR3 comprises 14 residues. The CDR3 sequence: CASSARGVGYEQYF. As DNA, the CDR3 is TGTGCCAGCAGCGCCAGGGGGGTCGGCTACGAGCAGTACTTC.

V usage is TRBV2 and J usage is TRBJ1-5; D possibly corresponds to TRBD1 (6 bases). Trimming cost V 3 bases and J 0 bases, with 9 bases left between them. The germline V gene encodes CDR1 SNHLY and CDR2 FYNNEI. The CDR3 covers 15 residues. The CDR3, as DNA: TGTGCCAGCAGTGAGGGGGCTTATAGCAATCAGCCCCAGCATTTT. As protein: CASSEGAYSNQPQHF.

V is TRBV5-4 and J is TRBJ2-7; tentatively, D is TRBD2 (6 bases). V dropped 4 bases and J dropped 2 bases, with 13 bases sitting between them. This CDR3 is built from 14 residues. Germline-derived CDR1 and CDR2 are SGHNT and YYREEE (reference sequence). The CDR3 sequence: CASSRPGEPYEQYF. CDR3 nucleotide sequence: TGTGCCAGCAGCCGTCCGGGGGAGCCCTACGAGCAGTACTTC.

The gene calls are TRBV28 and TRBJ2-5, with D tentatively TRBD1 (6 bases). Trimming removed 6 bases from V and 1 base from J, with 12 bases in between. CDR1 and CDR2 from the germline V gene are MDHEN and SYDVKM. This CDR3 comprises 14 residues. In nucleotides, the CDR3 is TGTGCCAGCAGGGAACAGGGACCCCAAGAGACCCAGTACTTC. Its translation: CASREQGPQETQYF.

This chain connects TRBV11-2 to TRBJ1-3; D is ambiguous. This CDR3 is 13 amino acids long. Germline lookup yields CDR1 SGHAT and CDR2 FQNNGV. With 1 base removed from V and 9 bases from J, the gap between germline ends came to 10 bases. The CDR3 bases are TGTGCCAGCAGCTTAGCGATGTTCGGCACCATATATTTT. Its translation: CASSLAMFGTIYF.

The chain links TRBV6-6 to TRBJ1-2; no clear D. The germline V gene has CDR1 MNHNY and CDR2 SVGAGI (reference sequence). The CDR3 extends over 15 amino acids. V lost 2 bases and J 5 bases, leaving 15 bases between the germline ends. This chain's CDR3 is CASSYKSGQDYGYTF. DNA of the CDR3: TGTGCCAGCAGTTACAAAAGTGGGCAGGATTATGGCTACACCTTC.